This TCR beta chain was recorded in a study of early T cells in non-severe SARS-CoV-2 infection. Study-level background: Chains from this unsorted whole-blood bulk RNA could not be paired. Study conclusions and caveats: Anti-spike CD8 responses were favored in VDJdb matching, and private and CD4 specificities were missed.

In the library, individual cDNA molecules carried attached unique molecular identifiers. Each CDR3 protein gets one entry after TCRdb re-called the 5' RACE reads with MiXCR. The profile shows roughly 70,000 distinct CDR3 sequences, 20% to 25% of them singletons. Comment on this clonotype: Its antigen remains unidentified.

Material: whole blood, obtained at baseline. The clonotype originates from an adult who was a healthcare worker with PCR-confirmed SARS-CoV-2 infection or an uninfected control (not recorded which).

In nucleotides, the CDR3 is TGTGCCAGCAGCTTGGCAGGGGCGGAAGAGACCCAGTACTTC. Translating it yields CASSLAGAEETQYF. The rearrangement uses TRBV7-8 and TRBJ2-5; tentative D call: TRBD1 (6 bases). Germline values: CDR1 SGHVS, CDR2 FQNEAQ. The V gene lost 3 bases and the J gene lost 3 bases, with 11 bases spanning the gap. The CDR3 totals 14 residues.